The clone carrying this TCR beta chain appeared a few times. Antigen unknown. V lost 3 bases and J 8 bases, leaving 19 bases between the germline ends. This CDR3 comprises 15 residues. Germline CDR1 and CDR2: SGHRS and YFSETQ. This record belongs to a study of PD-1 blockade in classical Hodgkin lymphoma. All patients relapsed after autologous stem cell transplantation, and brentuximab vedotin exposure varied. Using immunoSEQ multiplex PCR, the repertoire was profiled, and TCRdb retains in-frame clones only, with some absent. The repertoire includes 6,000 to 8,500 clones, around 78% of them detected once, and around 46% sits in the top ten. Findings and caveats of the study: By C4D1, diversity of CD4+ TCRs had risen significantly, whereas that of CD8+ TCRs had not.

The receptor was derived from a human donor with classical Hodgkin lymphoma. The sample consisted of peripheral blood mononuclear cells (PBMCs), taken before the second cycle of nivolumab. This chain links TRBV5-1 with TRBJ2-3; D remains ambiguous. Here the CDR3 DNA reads TGCGCCAGCAGCTCCGTGGTCTCTTCTTTGGGTACGCAGTATTTT. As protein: CASSSVVSSLGTQYF.